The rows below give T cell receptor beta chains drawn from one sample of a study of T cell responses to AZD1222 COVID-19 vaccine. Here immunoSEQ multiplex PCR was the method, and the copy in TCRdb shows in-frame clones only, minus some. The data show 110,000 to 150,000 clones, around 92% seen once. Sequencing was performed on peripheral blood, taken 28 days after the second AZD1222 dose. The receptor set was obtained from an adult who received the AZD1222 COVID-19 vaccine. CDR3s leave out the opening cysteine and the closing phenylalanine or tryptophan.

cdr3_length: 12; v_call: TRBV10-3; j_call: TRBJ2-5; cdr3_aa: AIGTGGPGETQY
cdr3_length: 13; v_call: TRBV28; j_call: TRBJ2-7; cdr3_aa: ASSSPGQGGYEQY
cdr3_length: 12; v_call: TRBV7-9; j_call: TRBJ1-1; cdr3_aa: ASSLTALNTEAF
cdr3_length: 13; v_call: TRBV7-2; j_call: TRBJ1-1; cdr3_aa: ASSKATGVNTEAF
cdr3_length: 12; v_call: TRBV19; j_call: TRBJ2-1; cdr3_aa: ASSIMNSYNEQF
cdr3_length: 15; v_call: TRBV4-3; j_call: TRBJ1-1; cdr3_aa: ASSHSWPRQSDTEAF
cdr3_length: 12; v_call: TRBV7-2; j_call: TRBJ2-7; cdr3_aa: ASSFDRRSYEQY
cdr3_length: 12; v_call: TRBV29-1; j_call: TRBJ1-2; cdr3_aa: SVVGGASAYGYT
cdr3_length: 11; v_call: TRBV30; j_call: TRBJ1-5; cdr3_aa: ASAGGGNQPQH
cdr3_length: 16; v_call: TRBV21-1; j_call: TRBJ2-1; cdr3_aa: ASSRQRTSGIPYNEQF
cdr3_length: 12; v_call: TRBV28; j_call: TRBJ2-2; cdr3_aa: ASSNIDSPGELF
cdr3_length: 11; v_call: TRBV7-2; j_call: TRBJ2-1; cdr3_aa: ASSRRGHDEQF
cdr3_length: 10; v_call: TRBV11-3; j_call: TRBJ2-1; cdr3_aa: ASSLRAGEQF
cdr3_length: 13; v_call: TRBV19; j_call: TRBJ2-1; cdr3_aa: ASSIRRKVDNEQF
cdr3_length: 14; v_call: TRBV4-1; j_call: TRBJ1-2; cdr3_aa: ASSQDWVESGYGYT
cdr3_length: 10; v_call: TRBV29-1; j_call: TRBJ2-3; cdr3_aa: SVEWARSTQY
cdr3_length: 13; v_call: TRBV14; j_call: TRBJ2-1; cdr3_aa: ASSRLEPSYNEQF
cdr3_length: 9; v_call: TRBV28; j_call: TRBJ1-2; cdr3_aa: ASSSGGGYT
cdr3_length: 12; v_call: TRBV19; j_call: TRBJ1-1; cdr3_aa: ASSRAESRAEAF
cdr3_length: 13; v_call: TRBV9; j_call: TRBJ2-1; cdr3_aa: ASRGTSGGPDEQF
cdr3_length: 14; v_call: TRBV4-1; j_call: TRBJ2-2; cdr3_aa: ASSLRQGQDTGELF
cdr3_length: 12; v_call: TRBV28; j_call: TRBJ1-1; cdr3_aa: ASRGQGAPYEAF
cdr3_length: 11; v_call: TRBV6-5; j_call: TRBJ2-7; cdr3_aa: ASSYARVGEQY
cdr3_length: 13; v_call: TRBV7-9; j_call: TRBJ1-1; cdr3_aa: ASSTTQGASTEAF
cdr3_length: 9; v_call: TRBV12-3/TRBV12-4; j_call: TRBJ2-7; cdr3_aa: ASSWGHEQY
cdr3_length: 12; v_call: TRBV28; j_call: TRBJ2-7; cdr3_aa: ASRAPDRRGEQY
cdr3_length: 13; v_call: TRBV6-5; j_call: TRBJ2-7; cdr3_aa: ASSFQSGRAYEQY
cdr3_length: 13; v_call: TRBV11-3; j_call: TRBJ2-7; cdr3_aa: ASSLGAGGRHEQY
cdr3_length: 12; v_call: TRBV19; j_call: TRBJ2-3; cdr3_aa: ASSWEIRADTQY
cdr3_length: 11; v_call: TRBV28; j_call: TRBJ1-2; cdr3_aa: ASSPPGLSYDT
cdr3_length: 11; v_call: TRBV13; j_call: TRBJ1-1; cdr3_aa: ASSLLVESEAF
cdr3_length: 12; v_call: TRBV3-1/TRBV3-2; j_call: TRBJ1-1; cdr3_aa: ASSQVGMNTEAF
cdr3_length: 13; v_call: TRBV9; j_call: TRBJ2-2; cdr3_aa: ASSESKEWAGELF
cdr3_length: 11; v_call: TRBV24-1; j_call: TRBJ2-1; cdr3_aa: ATGAGGYNEQF
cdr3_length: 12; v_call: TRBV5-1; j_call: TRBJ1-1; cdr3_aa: ASSLKPPNTEAF